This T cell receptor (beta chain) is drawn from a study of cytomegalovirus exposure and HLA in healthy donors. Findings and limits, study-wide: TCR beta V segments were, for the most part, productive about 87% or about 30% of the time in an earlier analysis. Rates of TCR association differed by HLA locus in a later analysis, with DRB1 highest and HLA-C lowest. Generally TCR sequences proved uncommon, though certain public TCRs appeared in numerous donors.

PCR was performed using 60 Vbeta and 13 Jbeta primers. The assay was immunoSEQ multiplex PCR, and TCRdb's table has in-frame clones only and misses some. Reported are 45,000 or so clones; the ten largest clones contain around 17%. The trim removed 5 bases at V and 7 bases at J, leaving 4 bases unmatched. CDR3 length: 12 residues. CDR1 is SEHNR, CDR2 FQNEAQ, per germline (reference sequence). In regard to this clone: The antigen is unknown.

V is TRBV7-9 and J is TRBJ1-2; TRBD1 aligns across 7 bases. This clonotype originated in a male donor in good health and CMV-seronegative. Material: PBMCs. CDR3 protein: CASSMDRRGYTF. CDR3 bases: TGTGCCAGCAGCATGGACAGGCGTGGCTACACCTTC. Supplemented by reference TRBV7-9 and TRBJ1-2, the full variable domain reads DTGVSQNPRHKITKRGQNVTFRCDPISEHNRLYWYRQTLGQGPEFLTYFQNEAQLEKSRLLSDRFSAERPKGSFSTLEIQRTEQGDSAMYLCASSMDRRGYTFGSGTRLTVV.